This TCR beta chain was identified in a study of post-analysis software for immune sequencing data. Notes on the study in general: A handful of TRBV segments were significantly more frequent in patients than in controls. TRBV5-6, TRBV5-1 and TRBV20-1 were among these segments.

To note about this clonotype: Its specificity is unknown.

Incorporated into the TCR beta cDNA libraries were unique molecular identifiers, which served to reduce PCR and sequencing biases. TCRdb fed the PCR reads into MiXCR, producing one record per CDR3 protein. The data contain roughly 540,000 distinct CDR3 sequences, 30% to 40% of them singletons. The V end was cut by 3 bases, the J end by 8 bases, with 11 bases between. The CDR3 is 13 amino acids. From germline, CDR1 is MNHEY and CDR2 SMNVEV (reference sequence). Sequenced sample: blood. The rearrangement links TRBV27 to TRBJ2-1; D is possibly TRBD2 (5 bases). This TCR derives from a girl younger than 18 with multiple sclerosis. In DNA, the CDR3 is TGTGCCAGCAGTTTCCGACCCGGGGATGAGCAGTTCTTC. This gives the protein CASSFRPGDEQFF.